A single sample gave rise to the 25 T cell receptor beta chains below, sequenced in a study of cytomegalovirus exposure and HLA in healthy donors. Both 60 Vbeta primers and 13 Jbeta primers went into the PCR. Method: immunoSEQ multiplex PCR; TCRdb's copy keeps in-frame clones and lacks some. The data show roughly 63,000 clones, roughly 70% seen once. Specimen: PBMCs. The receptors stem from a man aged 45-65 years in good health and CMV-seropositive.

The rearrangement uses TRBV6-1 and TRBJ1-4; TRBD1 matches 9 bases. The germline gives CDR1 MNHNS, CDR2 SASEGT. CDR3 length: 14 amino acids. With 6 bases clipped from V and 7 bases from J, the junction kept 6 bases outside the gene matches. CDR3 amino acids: CASSPPQGAEKLFF. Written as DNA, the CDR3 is TGTGCCAGCAGCCCCCCACAGGGGGCTGAAAAACTGTTTTTT.

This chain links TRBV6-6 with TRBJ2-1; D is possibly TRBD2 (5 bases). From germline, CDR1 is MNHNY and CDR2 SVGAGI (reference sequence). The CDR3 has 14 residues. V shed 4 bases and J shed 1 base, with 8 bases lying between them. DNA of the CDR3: TGTGCCAGCAGTTTCGCGGGTTCCTACAATGAGCAGTTCTTC. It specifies CASSFAGSYNEQFF.

CDR3 loop: CASVAGTVTSSLETQYF. DNA for the CDR3: TGCGCCAGCGTGGCGGGGACGGTGACTAGCAGTTTAGAGACCCAGTACTTC. The chain links TRBV5-1 to TRBJ2-5, with 7 bases matching TRBD2. This CDR3 is built from 17 residues. The ends lost 7 bases at V and 4 bases at J; junction bases unmatched: 19. Germline V gene lookup returns CDR1 SGHRS and CDR2 YFSETQ.

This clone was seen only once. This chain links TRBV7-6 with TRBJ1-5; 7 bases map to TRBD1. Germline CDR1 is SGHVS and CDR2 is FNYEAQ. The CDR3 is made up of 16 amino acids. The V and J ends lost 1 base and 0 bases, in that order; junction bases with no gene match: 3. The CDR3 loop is CASSLGNRGSNQPQHF. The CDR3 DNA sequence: TGTGCCAGCAGCTTAGGCAACAGGGGTAGCAATCAGCCCCAGCATTTT.

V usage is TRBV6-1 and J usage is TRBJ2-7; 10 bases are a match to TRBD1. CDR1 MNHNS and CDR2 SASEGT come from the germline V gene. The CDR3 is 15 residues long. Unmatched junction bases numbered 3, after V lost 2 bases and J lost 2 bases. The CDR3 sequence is CASSETGQGTYEQYF. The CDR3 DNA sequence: TGTGCCAGCAGTGAAACGGGACAGGGGACCTACGAGCAGTACTTC.

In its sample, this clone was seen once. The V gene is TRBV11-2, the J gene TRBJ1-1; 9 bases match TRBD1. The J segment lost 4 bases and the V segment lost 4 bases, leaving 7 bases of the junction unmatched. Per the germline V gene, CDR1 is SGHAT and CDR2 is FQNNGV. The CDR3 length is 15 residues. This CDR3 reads CASSSRTGVGTEAFF. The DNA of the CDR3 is TGTGCCAGCAGCTCCCGGACAGGGGTGGGCACTGAAGCTTTCTTT.

In DNA, the CDR3 is TGCAGCGTTGGGGAGGTGGGCTATGGCTACACCTTC. Translating gives CSVGEVGYGYTF. V and J are TRBV29-1 and TRBJ1-2; D call uncertain. Germline V lookup: CDR1 SQVTM, CDR2 ANQGSEA. The CDR3 has 12 amino acids. The V and J ends lost 4 bases and 4 bases respectively, with 10 bases between them.

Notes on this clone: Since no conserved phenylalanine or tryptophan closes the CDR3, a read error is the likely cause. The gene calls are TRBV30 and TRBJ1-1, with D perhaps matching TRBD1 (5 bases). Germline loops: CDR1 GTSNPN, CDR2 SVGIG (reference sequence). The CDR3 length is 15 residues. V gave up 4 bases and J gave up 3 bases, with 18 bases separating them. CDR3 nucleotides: TGTGCCTGGACGGGGGGTCGGTCGGGGGACACTGAAGCTTTCGTT. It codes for CAWTGGRSGDTEAFV.

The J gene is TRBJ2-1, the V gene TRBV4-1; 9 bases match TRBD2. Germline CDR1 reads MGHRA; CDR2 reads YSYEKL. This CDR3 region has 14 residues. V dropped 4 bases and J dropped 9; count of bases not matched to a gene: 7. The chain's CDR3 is CASSPLREGAEQFF. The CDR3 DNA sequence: TGCGCCAGCAGCCCCCTGCGGGAGGGTGCTGAGCAGTTCTTC.

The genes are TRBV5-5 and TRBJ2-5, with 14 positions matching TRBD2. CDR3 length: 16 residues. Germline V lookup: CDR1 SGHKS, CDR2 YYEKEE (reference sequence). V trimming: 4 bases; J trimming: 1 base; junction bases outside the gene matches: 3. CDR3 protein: CASSPGTSGGQETQYF. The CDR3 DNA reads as TGTGCCAGCAGCCCCGGGACTAGCGGGGGCCAAGAGACCCAGTACTTC.

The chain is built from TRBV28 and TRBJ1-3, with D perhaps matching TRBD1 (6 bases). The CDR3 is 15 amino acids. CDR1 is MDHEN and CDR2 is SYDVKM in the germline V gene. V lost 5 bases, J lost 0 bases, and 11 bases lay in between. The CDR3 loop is CASSPDRASGNTIYF. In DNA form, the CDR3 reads TGTGCCAGCAGTCCGGACAGAGCCTCTGGAAACACCATATATTTT. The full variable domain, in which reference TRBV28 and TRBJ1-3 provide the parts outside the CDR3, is DVKVTQSSRYLVKRTGEKVFLECVQDMDHENMFWYRQDPGLGLRLIYFSYDVKMKEKGDIPEGYSVSREKKERFSLILESASTNQTSMYLCASSPDRASGNTIYFGEGSWLTVV.

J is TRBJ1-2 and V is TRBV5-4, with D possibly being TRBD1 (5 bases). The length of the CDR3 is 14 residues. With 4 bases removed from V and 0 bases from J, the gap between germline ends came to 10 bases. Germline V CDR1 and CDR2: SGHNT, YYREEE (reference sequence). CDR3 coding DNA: TGTGCCAGCAGCGGGGCTCTAGCTAACTATGGCTACACCTTC. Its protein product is CASSGALANYGYTF.

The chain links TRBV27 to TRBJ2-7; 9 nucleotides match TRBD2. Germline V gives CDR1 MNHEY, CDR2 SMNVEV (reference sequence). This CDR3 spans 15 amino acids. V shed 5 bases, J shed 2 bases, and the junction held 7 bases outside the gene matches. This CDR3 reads CASSPRASGTYEQYF. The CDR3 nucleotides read TGTGCCAGCAGTCCTCGCGCTAGCGGGACCTACGAGCAGTACTTC.

CDR3 bases: TGTGCCAGCAGCTTAGCGATTACAGGGGACGAAAAACTGTTTTTT. Translating gives CASSLAITGDEKLFF. The chain recombines TRBV7-2 with TRBJ1-4; 7 nucleotides line up with TRBD1. Trimming removed 0 bases from V and 8 bases from J; junction bases left unmatched: 6. CDR1 and CDR2 from the germline V gene are SGHTA and FQGNSA. The CDR3 has 15 residues.

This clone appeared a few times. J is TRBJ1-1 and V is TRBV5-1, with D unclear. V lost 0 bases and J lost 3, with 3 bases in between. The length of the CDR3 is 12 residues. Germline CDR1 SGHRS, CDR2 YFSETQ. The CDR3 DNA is TGCGCCAGCAGCTTGGCCGACACTGAAGCTTTCTTT. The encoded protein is CASSLADTEAFF.

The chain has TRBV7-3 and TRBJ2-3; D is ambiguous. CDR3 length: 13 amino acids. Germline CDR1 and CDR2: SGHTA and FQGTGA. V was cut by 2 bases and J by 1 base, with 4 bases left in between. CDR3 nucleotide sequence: TGTGCCAGCAGCTTAGGGCGCACAGATACGCAGTATTTT. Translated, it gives CASSLGRTDTQYF.

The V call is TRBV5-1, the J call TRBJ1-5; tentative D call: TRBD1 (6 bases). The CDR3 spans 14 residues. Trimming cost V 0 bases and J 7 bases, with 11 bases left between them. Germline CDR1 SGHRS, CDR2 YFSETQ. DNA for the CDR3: TGCGCCAGCAGCTTGGTCCCAGGGGCCCAGCCCCAGCATTTT. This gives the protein CASSLVPGAQPQHF.

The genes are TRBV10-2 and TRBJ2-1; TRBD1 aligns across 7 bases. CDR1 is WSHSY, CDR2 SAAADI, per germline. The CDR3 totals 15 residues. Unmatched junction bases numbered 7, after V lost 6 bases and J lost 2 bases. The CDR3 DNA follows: TGCGCCAGCAGAAGAGACAGGGTCGCCTACAATGAGCAGTTCTTC. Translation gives CASRRDRVAYNEQFF.

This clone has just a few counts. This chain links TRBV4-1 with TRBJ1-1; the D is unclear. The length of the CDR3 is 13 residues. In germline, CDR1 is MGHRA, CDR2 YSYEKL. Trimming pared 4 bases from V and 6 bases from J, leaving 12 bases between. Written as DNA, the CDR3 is TGCGCCAGCAGCCCTGACCGGGGTTCTGAAGCTTTCTTT. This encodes CASSPDRGSEAFF.

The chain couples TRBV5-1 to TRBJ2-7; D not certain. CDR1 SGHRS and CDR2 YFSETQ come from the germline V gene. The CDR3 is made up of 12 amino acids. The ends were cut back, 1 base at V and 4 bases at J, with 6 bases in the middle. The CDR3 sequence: CASSLPNYEQYF. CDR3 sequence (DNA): TGCGCCAGCAGCTTGCCCAATTACGAGCAGTACTTC.

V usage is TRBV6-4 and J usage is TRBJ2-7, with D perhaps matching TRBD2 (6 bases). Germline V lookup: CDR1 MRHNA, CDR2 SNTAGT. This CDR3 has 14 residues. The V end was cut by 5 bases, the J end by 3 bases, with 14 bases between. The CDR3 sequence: CASSLQWGDYEQYF. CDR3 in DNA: TGTGCCAGCAGTCTCCAGTGGGGGGACTACGAGCAGTACTTC.

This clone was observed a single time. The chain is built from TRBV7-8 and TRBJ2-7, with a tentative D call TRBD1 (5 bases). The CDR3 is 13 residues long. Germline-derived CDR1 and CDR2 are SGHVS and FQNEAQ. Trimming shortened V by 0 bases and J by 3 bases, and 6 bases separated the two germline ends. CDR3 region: CASSLAQGYEQYF. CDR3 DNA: TGTGCCAGCAGCTTAGCCCAGGGCTACGAGCAGTACTTC.

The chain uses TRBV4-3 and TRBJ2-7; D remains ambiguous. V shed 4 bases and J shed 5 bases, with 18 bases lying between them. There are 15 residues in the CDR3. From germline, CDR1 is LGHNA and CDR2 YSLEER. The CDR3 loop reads CASSLLGRAEDEQYF. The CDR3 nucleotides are TGCGCCAGCAGCCTACTCGGTCGAGCCGAGGACGAGCAGTACTTC.

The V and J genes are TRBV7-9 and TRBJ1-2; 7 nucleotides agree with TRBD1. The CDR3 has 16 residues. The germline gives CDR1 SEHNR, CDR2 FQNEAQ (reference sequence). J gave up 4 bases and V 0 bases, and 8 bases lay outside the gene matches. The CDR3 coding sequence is TGTGCCAGCAGCTTAGCCCAAGGGAACAGGGGCTATGGCTACACCTTC. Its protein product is CASSLAQGNRGYGYTF.

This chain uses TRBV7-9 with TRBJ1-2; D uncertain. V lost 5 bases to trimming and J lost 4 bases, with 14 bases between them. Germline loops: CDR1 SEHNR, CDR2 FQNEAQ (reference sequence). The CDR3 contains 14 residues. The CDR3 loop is CASSPAGLLYGYTF. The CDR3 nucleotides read TGTGCCAGCAGCCCCGCCGGACTGCTCTATGGCTACACCTTC.